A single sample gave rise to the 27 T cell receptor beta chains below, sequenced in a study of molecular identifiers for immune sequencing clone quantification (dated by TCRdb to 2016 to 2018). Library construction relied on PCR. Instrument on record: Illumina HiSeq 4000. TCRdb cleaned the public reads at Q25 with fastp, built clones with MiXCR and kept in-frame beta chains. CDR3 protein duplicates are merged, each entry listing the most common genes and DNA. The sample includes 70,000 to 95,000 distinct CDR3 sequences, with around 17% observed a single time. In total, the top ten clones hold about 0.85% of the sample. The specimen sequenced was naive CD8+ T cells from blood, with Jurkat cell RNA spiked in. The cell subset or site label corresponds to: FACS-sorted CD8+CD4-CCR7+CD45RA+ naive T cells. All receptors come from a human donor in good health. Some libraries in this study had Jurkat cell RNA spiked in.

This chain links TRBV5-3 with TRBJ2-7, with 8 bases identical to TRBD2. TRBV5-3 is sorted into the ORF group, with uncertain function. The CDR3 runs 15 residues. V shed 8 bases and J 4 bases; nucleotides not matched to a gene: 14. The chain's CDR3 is CASSPELVAGYEQYF. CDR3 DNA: TGTGCCAGCAGCCCGGAGCTGGTAGCGGGATACGAGCAGTACTTC.

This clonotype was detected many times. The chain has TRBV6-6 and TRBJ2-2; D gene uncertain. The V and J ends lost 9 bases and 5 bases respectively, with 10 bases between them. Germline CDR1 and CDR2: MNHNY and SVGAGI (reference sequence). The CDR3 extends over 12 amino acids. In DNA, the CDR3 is TGTGCCAGTATGTTAGTAACCGGGGAGCTGTTTTTT. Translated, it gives CASMLVTGELFF.

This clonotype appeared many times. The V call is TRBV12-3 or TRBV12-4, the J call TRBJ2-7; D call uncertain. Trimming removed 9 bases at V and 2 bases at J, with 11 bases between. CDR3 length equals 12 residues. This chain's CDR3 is CASSIGPYEQYF. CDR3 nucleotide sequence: TGTGCCAGTAGTATTGGACCCTACGAGCAGTACTTC.

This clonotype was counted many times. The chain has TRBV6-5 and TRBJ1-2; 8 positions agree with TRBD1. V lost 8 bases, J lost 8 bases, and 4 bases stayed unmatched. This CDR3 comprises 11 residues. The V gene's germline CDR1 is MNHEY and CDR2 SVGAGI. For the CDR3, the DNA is TGTGCCAGCGGGACAGGCGAAGGCTACACCTTC. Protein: CASGTGEGYTF.

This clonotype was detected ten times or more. The CDR3 bases are TGTGTCGCCGACGGAACCGGGGAGCTGTTTTTT. Amino acid sequence: CVADGTGELFF. This sequence joins TRBV30 and TRBJ2-2; no definite D call. The CDR3 loop spans 11 amino acids. The germline V gene encodes CDR1 GTSNPN and CDR2 SVGIG (reference sequence).

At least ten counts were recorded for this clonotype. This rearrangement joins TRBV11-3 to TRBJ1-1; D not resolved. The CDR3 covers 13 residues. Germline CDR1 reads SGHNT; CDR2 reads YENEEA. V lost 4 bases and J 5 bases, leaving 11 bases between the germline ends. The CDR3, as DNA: TGTGCCAGCAGCTCGGGTTCCAGTACTGAAGCTTTCTTT. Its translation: CASSSGSSTEAFF.

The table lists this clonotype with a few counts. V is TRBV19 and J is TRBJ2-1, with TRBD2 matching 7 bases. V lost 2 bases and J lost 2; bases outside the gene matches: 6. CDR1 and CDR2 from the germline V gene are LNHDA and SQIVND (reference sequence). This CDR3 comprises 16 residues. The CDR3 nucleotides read TGTGCCAGTAGTATATGGGCTAGCGGAGCCTACAATGAGCAGTTCTTC. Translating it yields CASSIWASGAYNEQFF.

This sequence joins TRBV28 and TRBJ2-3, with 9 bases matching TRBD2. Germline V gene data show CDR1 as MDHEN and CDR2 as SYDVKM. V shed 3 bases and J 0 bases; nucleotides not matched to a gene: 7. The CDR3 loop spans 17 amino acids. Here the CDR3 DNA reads TGTGCCAGCAGTTTGCTAGCGGGGCGATCTAGCACAGATACGCAGTATTTT. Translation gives CASSLLAGRSSTDTQYF.

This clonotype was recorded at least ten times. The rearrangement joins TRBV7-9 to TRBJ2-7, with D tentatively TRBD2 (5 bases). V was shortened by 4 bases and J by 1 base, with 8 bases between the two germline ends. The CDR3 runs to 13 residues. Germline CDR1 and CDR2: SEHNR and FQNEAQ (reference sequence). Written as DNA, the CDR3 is TGTGCCAGCAGCTCGGACTTGTCCTACGAGCAGTACTTC. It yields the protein CASSSDLSYEQYF.

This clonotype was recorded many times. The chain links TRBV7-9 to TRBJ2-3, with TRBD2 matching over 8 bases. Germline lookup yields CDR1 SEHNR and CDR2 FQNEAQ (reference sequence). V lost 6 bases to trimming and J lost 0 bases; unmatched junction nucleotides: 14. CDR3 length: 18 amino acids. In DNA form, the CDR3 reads TGTGCCAGCAGTTCCCCCGGGGGGGTCTTTTCCAGCACAGATACGCAGTATTTT. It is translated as CASSSPGGVFSSTDTQYF.

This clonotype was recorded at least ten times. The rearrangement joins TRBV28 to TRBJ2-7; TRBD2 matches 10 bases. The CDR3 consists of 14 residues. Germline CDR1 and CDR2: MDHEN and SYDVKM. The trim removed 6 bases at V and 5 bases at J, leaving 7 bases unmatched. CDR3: CASSLGLASHEQYF. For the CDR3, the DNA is TGTGCCAGCAGCCTGGGACTAGCGTCCCACGAGCAGTACTTC.

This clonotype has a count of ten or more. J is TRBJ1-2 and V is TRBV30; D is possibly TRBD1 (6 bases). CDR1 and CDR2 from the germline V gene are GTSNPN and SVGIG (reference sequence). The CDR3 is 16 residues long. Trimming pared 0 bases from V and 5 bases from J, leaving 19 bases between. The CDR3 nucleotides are TGTGCCTGGAGTGTCGGGACACAGGGTTGGGTGTATGGCTACACCTTC. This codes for CAWSVGTQGWVYGYTF. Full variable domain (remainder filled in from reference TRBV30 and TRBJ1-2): SQTIHQWPATLVQPVGSPLSLECTVEGTSNPNLYWYRQAAGRGLQLLFYSVGIGQISSEVPQNLSASRPQDRQFILSSKKLLLSDSGFYLCAWSVGTQGWVYGYTFGSGTRLTVV.

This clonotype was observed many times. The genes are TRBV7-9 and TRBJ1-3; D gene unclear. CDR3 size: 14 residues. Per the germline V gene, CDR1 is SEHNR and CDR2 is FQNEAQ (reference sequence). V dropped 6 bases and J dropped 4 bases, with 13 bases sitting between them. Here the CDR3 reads CASRPDAGGNTIYF. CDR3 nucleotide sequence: TGTGCCAGCAGGCCGGACGCGGGGGGAAACACCATATATTTT.

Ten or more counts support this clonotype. The DNA for the CDR3 is TGTGCCAGCAGTTTAAGGGGGACCCTCGCCTACGAGCAGTACTTC. It specifies CASSLRGTLAYEQYF. The rearrangement links TRBV28 to TRBJ2-7; a possible D gene is TRBD1 (6 bases). CDR3 length: 15 amino acids. V gave up 2 bases and J gave up 2 bases, with 13 bases separating them. CDR1 MDHEN and CDR2 SYDVKM come from the germline V gene.

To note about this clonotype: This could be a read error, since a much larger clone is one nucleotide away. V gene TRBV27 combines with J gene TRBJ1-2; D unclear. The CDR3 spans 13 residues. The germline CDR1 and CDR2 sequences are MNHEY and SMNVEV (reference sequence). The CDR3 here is CASRNLESYGYAF. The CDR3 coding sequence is TGTGCCAGCAGAAACCTTGAAAGCTATGGCTACGCCTTC.

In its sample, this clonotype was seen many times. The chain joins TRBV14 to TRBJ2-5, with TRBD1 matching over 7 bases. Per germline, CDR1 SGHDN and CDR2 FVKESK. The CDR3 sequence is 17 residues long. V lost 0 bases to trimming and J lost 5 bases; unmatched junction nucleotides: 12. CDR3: CASSQDPVGRGSETQYF. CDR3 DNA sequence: TGTGCCAGCAGCCAAGATCCGGTTGGCAGGGGGTCTGAGACCCAGTACTTC.

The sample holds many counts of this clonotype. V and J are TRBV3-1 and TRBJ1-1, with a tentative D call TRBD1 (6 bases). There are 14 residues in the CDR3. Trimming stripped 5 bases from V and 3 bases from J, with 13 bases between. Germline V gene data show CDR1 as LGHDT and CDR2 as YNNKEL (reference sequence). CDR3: CASSYGTPDTEAFF. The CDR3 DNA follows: TGTGCCAGCAGCTACGGGACACCCGACACTGAAGCTTTCTTT.

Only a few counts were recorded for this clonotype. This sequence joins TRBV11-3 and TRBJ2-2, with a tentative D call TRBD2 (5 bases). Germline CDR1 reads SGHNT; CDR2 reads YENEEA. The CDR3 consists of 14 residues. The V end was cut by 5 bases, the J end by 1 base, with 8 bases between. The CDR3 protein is CASSGGGNTGELFF. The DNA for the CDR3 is TGTGCCAGCAGCGGTGGAGGGAACACCGGGGAGCTGTTTTTT.

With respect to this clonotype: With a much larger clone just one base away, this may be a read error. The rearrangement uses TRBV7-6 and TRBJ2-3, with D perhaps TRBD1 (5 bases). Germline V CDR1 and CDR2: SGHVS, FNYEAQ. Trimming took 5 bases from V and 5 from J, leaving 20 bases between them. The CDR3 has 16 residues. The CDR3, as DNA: TGTGCCAGCAGCCCCGGTGGGGCCTGGGGCATAGATACGCAGTATTTT. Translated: CASSPGGAWGIDTQYF.

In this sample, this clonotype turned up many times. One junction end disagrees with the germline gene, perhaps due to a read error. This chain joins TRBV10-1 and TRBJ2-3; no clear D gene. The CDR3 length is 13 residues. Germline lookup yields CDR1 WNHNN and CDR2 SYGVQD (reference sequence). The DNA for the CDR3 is TGCGCCGGCAGTTCTAAGCCCACAGATACGCAGTATTTT. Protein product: CAGSSKPTDTQYF.

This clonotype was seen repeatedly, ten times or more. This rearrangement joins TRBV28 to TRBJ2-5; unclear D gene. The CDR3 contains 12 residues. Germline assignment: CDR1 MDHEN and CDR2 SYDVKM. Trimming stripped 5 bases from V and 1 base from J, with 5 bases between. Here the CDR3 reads CASSPGQETQYF. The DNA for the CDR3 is TGTGCCAGCAGTCCGGGCCAAGAGACCCAGTACTTC.

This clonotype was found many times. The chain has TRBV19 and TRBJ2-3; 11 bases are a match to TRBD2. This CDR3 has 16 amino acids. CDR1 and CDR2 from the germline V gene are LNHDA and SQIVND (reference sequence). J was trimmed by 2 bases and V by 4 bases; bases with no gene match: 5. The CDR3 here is CASSNRLAGHTDTQYF. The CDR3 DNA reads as TGTGCCAGTAGTAATCGACTAGCGGGGCACACAGATACGCAGTATTTT.

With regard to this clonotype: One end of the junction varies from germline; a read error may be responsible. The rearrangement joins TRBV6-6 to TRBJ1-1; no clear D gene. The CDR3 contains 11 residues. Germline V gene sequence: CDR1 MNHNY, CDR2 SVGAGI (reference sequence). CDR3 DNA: TGCGCCAGCAGTACTAGCACTGAAGCTTTCTTT. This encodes CASSTSTEAFF.

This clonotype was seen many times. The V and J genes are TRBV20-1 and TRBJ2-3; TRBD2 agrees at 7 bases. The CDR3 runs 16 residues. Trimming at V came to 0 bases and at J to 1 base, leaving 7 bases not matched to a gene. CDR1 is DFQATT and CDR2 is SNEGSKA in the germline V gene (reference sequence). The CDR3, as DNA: TGCAGTGCTAGAGAACTTGGCGGGGGACGCACAGATACGCAGTATTTT. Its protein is CSARELGGGRTDTQYF.

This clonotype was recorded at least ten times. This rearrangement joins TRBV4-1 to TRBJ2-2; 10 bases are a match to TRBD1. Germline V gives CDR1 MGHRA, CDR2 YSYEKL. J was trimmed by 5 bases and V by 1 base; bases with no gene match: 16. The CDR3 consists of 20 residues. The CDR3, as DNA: TGCGCCAGCAGCCAAGTCGTTCCGGGACAGGGGAGGGGTAGGACCGGGGAGCTGTTTTTT. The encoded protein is CASSQVVPGQGRGRTGELFF.

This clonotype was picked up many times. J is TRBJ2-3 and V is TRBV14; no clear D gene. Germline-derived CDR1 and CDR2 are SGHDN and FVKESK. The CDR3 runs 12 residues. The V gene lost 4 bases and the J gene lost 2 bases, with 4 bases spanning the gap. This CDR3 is CASSPITDTQYF. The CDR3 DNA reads TGTGCCAGCAGCCCCATCACAGATACGCAGTATTTT.

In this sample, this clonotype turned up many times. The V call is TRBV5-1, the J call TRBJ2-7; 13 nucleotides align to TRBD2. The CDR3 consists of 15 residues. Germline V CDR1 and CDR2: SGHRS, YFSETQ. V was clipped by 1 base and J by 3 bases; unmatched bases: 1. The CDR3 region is CASSLTSGRVYEQYF. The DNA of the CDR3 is TGCGCCAGCAGCTTGACTAGCGGGAGGGTCTACGAGCAGTACTTC.